The 4 T cell receptor beta chains below all came from one sample that was sequenced in a study of T cells in women clearing cervical HPV infection. TCRdb keeps only in-frame clones here, not all; method: immunoSEQ multiplex PCR. The sample totals roughly 23,000 clones; its top ten clones hold less than 6%. Material for sequencing was blood buffy coat. The receptors derive from a woman aged 18 to 75 with a cervical HPV16 infection that either progressed to CIN3+ or cleared (not recorded which).

Remarks on this clone: Read coverage stops 3 residues before the CDR3 terminus; the germline J gene supplies the remainder. The chain joins TRBV19 to TRBJ2-5, with a weak D call TRBD1 (6 bases). Germline loops: CDR1 LNHDA, CDR2 SQIVND (reference sequence). The CDR3 is 14 residues long. V was cut by 0 bases and J by 4 bases, with 9 bases left in between. The sequenced CDR3 bases are TGTGCCAGTAGTATAGATGGCAGGGGAGAGACC. Translation gives CASSIDGRGET. The full CDR3 protein is CASSIDGRGETQYF.

To note about this clone: The CDR3 is cut off 3 residues early in the read; its end comes from the germline J gene. The chain recombines TRBV20-1 with TRBJ2-1; the match to TRBD2 covers 11 bases. Trimming took 7 bases from V and 6 from J; bases not matched to a gene: 5. The germline CDR1 and CDR2 sequences are DFQATT and SNEGSKA (reference sequence). The CDR3 is 13 amino acids. The covered CDR3 bases are TGCAGTGTTGAACTAGCGGGAGCCAATGAG. Translation: CSVELAGANE. The full CDR3 reads CSVELAGANEQFF.

Comment on this clone: Read data end 3 residues before the CDR3 end; the end is taken from the germline J gene. This chain uses TRBV29-1 with TRBJ2-1; the match to TRBD1 covers 11 bases. The J segment lost 5 bases and the V segment lost 7 bases, leaving 10 bases of the junction unmatched. The CDR3 loop spans 15 amino acids. Germline V gene lookup returns CDR1 SQVTM and CDR2 ANQGSEA. The chain's CDR3 is CSARLGQGGDNEQFF. Incomplete CDR3 DNA: TGCAGCGCACGGCTGGGACAGGGGGGGGACAATGAG.

Details on this clone: Read data end 3 residues before the CDR3 end; the end is taken from the germline J gene. V is TRBV19 and J is TRBJ2-3, with 9 positions matching TRBD2. The length of the CDR3 is 14 residues. With 4 bases clipped from V and 6 bases from J, the junction kept 5 bases outside the gene matches. CDR1 LNHDA and CDR2 SQIVND come from the germline V gene (reference sequence). CDR3 bases read: TGTGCCAGTAGTAAGACTAGCGGAAGGGATACG. Amino acids: CASSKTSGRDT. The complete CDR3 protein is CASSKTSGRDTQYF.